The rows below give T cell receptor beta chains drawn from one sample of a study of blood T cell repertoires in COVID-19. Libraries were prepared by immunoSEQ multiplex PCR; TCRdb keeps only in-frame clonotypes and omits some of them. Of over 50,000 clones listed, roughly 88% are singletons. What was sequenced was peripheral blood. The source of these receptors is a human donor in a cohort sampled during active COVID-19. The CDR3 runs from the conserved cysteine through the conserved F or W. Fields, in order: CDR3 length, V gene, J gene, D gene, clone size, CDR3 protein, CDR3 DNA. The D gene is left open where the match is weak. Only part of the rows carry a size: once, few, many, or a class if the clone is expanded.

>15|TRBV5-1|TRBJ2-1|.|.
CASRLGTGDYNEQFF
TGCGCCAGCAGGTTGGGTACGGGGGATTACAATGAGCAGTTCTTC
>11|TRBV2|TRBJ2-5|.|.
CAGQGGPRQYF
TGTGCCGGGCAGGGTGGGCCGCGACAGTACTTC
>14|TRBV5-6|TRBJ1-6|.|.
CASSLSLYNSPLHF
TGTGCCAGCAGCTTGTCTCTTTATAATTCACCCCTCCACTTT
>15|TRBV3-1/TRBV3-2|TRBJ2-7|TRBD1|.
CASSLSDRRVGEQYF
TGTGCCAGCAGCCTATCGGACAGGCGGGTAGGCGAGCAGTACTTC
>14|TRBV5-6|TRBJ1-6|.|few
CASSSGGTNSPLHF
TGTGCCAGCAGCTCGGGGGGGACTAATTCACCCCTCCACTTT
>16|TRBV7-9|TRBJ1-1|TRBD1|few
CASRPGTGTMNTEAFF
TGTGCCAGCAGGCCAGGGACAGGTACCATGAACACTGAAGCTTTCTTT
>15|TRBV11-1|TRBJ2-5|TRBD1|.
CASSTRQGGGETQYF
TGTGCCAGCAGCACTCGACAGGGGGGAGGAGAGACCCAGTACTTC
>18|TRBV5-4|TRBJ2-7|TRBD2|few
CASSLRLAGGPLVHEQYF
TGTGCCAGCAGCTTGCGGCTAGCGGGAGGGCCGTTAGTGCACGAGCAGTACTTC
>12|TRBV18|TRBJ1-5|.|once
CASSPSNQPQHF
TGTGCCAGCTCACCGTCGAATCAGCCCCAGCATTTT
>14|TRBV19|TRBJ1-5|TRBD1|once
CASRWGTGYQPQHF
TGTGCCAGTAGATGGGGGACAGGATATCAGCCCCAGCATTTT
>14|TRBV5-8|TRBJ2-3|.|.
CASSLYRAEDTQYF
TGTGCCAGCAGCTTGTACAGGGCCGAAGATACGCAGTATTTT
>12|TRBV7-8|TRBJ2-3|.|.
CASSTYTDTQYF
TGTGCCAGCAGCACCTACACAGATACGCAGTATTTT
>14|TRBV4-1|TRBJ2-7|TRBD2|.
CASSRIAGAYEQYF
TGCGCCAGCAGCCGCATAGCGGGCGCCTACGAGCAGTACTTC
>14|TRBV11-1|TRBJ1-3|.|once
CASSIQGTGNTIYF
TGTGCCAGCAGCATACAGGGCACTGGAAACACCATATATTTT
>14|TRBV5-1|TRBJ1-3|.|.
CASSEGDSGNTIYF
TGCGCCAGCAGCGAAGGGGACTCTGGAAACACCATATATTTT
>15|TRBV5-8|TRBJ2-3|.|.
CASSPRTGIRDTQYF
TGTGCCAGCAGCCCACGAACAGGGATCCGAGATACGCAGTATTTT
>18|TRBV11-2|TRBJ1-4|TRBD1|once
CASSLDPPHTGGGEKLFF
TGTGCCAGCAGCTTAGATCCCCCCCACACAGGGGGCGGCGAAAAACTGTTTTTT
>14|TRBV3-1/TRBV3-2|TRBJ1-1|.|.
CASSQVLRGTEAFF
TGTGCCAGCAGCCAAGTCCTGAGAGGCACTGAAGCTTTCTTT
>14|TRBV2|TRBJ2-7|.|.
CASQPSGGVYEQYF
TGTGCCAGCCAGCCCAGCGGTGGGGTTTACGAGCAGTACTTC
>16|TRBV7-2|TRBJ2-1|TRBD2|.
CASSLGSLAGGVEQFF
TGTGCCAGCAGCTTAGGTAGTCTAGCGGGAGGTGTTGAGCAGTTCTTC
>15|TRBV7-9|TRBJ2-1|TRBD1|.
CASSHRTGGYNEQFF
TGTGCCAGCAGCCACCGGACAGGGGGTTACAATGAGCAGTTCTTC
>15|TRBV5-1|TRBJ2-3|.|.
CASSQGLSGTDTQYF
TGCGCCAGCAGCCAGGGACTGTCGGGCACAGATACGCAGTATTTT
>16|TRBV7-8|TRBJ1-1|.|.
CASSFFQVHMNTEAFF
TGTGCCAGCAGCTTCTTCCAAGTCCACATGAACACTGAAGCTTTCTTT
>14|TRBV27|TRBJ2-3|TRBD2|.
CASRASGVTDTQYF
TGTGCCAGCAGAGCTAGCGGGGTCACAGATACGCAGTATTTT
>16|TRBV27|TRBJ1-5|.|.
CASSLTWTSGNQPQHF
TGTGCCAGCAGTTTAACTTGGACATCTGGCAATCAGCCCCAGCATTTT
>16|TRBV6-5|TRBJ1-2|.|.
CASSYSQGSRNYGYTF
TGTGCCAGCAGTTACTCCCAGGGTTCCCGAAACTATGGCTACACCTTC
>15|TRBV30|TRBJ1-1|TRBD1|.
CAWSGPGGGNTEAFF
TGTGCCTGGAGTGGACCAGGGGGCGGAAACACTGAAGCTTTCTTT